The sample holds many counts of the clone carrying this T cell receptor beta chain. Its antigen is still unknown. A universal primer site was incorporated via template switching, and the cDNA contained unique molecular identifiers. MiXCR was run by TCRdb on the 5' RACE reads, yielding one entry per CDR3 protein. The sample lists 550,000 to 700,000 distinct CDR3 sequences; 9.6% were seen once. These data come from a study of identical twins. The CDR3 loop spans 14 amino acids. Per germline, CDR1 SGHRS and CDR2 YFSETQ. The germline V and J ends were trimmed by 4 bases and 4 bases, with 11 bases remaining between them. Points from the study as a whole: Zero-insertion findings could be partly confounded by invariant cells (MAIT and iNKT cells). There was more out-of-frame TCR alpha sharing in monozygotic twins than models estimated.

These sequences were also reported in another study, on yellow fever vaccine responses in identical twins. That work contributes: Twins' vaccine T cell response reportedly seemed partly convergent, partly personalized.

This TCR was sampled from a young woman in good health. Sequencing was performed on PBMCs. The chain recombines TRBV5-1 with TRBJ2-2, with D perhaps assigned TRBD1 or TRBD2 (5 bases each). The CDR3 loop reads CASSRDGGTGELFF. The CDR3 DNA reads TGCGCCAGCAGCAGGGACGGTGGCACCGGGGAGCTGTTTTTT.